The text below deals with one T cell receptor (beta chain). The record originates from a study of blood T cell repertoires in COVID-19. Study details: PBMCs, B-cell-depleted T cells, or T cells provided the cDNA or gDNA that made up the material.

V shed 4 bases, J shed 3 bases, and the junction held 7 bases outside the gene matches. The CDR3 is 14 residues long. CDR1 SGHRS and CDR2 YFSETQ come from the germline V gene. Sequenced by immunoSEQ multiplex PCR; TCRdb stores in-frame clones only, minus some. The sample records fewer than 150,000 clones, around 80% being singletons. The origin of this receptor is an elderly woman in a cohort sampled during active or convalescent COVID-19. The specimen sequenced was peripheral blood. The V call is TRBV5-1, the J call TRBJ2-7; 7 bases map to TRBD1. CDR3 DNA: TGCGCCAGCAGCCCGGACGGACAGGTCTACGAGCAGTACGTC. Its translation: CASSPDGQVYEQYV.